Here is one T cell receptor (beta chain) with its context. Its antigen is unidentified. Second-dose recipients at about 4 or about 12 weeks were treated as one pooled group. The CDR3 length is 12 residues. V was clipped by 7 bases and J by 0 bases, with 7 bases between them. From germline, CDR1 is SGHRS and CDR2 YFSETQ. The data are from a study of T cell responses to AZD1222 COVID-19 vaccine. The study's findings and limits: Sampling captured repertoires only after the peak T cell response. Two AZD1222 doses significantly raised spike-specific TCR breadth and depth over controls. Targets within unmutated variant regions were reportedly found for nearly half of spike-specific TCRs.

The data were produced by immunoSEQ multiplex PCR, yet TCRdb's version contains in-frame clones alone and is incomplete. The repertoire holds 120,000 or so clones, with roughly 82% as singletons. The rearrangement joins TRBV5-1 to TRBJ1-1, with D unresolved. The sample in question was peripheral blood, obtained 28 days after the second AZD1222 dose. The TCR sequence derives from an adult who received the AZD1222 COVID-19 vaccine. CDR3 DNA: TGCGCCAGCGGAAGTGTGAACACTGAAGCTTTCTTT. Encoded protein: CASGSVNTEAFF. Using reference TRBV5-1 and TRBJ1-1 for the parts outside the CDR3, the full variable domain is KAGVTQTPRYLIKTRGQQVTLSCSPISGHRSVSWYQQTPGQGLQFLFEYFSETQRNKGNFPGRFSGRQFSNSRSEMNVSTLELGDSALYLCASGSVNTEAFFGQGTRLTVV.